The TCR beta chain under discussion was sequenced for a study of graft-versus-host responses after intestinal transplantation. Study details: Multivisceral, liver-intestinal, or isolated intestinal transplants were performed in recipients. Tacrolimus plus steroids were given to all recipients for roughly three years, preceded by anti-thymocyte globulin induction.

Profiling relied on immunoSEQ multiplex PCR, and the TCRdb table lists in-frame clones only, not all of them. The sample records around 90,000 clones, approximately 92% being singletons. The CDR3 spans 16 residues. Looked up from germline, CDR1 is MNHEY and CDR2 is SMNVEV (reference sequence). The J segment lost 3 bases and the V segment lost 4 bases, leaving 7 bases of the junction unmatched. Findings and limits, study-wide: Investigators detected GvH clones in recipient marrow, with some emerging earlier in ileum or blood.

Note on this clone: Antigen unknown.

The clonotype originates from a human donor who was the organ donor for an intestinal transplant. The specimen comprised unstimulated CD8+ T cells sorted from spleen or lymph node cells, sampled before transplant. V usage is TRBV27 and J usage is TRBJ2-7; 12 bases line up with TRBD2. The CDR3 sequence is CASSSGLAGLFYEQYF. The CDR3 bases are TGTGCCAGCAGTTCCGGACTAGCGGGGCTTTTCTACGAGCAGTACTTC.